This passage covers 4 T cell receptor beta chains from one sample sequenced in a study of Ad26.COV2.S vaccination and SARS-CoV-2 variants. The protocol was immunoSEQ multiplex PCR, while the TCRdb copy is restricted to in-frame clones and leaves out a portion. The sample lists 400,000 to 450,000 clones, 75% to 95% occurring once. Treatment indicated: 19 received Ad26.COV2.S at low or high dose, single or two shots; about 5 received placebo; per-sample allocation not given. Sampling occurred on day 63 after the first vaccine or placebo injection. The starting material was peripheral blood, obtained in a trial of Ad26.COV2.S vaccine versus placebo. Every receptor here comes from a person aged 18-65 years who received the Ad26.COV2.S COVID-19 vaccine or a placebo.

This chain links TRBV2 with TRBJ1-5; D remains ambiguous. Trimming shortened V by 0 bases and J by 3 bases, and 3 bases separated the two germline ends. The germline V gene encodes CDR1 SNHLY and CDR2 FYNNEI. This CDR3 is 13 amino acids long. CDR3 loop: CASSEAFNQPQHF. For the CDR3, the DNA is TGTGCCAGCAGTGAAGCCTTCAATCAGCCCCAGCATTTT.

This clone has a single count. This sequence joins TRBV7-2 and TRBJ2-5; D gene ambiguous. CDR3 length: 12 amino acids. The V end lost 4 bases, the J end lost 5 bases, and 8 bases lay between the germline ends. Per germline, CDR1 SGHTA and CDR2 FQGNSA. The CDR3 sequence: CASSSFRETQYF. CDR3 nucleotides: TGTGCCAGCAGCTCCTTTAGGGAGACCCAGTACTTC.

The chain's CDR3 is CASRGEGEAFF. For the CDR3, the DNA is TGCGCCAGCAGAGGGGAGGGTGAAGCTTTCTTT. V and J are TRBV5-1 and TRBJ1-1; maybe TRBD1 (5 bases). Germline V gene lookup returns CDR1 SGHRS and CDR2 YFSETQ. Trimming took 5 bases from V and 7 from J, leaving 9 bases between them. The CDR3 extends over 11 amino acids.

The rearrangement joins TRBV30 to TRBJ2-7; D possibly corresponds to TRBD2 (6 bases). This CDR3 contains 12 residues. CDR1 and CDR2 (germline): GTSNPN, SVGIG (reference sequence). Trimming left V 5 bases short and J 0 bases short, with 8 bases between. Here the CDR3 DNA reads TGTGCCTGGGGGACTGCCTCCTACGAGCAGTACTTC. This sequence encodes CAWGTASYEQYF.